This T cell receptor (beta chain) is from a study of spatial heterogeneity in lung cancer. Study conclusions and caveats: Ubiquitous expanded tumor TCRs surfaced in blood more at resection than they did at follow-up.

The CDR3 contains 15 residues. V shed 5 bases and J shed 2 bases, with 13 bases lying between them. Germline CDR1 SEHNR, CDR2 FQNEAQ (reference sequence). TCRdb ran MiXCR on the 5' RACE reads and lists one entry per CDR3 protein. The repertoire holds about 95,000 distinct CDR3 sequences, with under 9% as singletons. Time point given: sample taken at primary tumor resection. Sequencing covered unsorted whole RNA taken from tumor, nontumor lung or frozen PBMC. Donation came from some 72 patients with untreated early-stage non-small cell lung cancer. This clonotype was recorded only once. The antigen is undetermined.

The TCR sequence derives from a male donor with early-stage non-small cell lung cancer. The chain uses TRBV7-9 and TRBJ2-1; D not resolved. Sequencing was performed on PBMCs, taken at surgery. The CDR3 DNA follows: TGTGCCAGCAGCGGAGCGACTGTGACCTACAATGAGCAGTTCTTC. Its protein product is CASSGATVTYNEQFF.